The 18 T cell receptor beta chains in this list originate from one sample, sequenced in a study of blood T cell repertoires in COVID-19. Sequenced by immunoSEQ multiplex PCR; TCRdb stores in-frame clones only, minus some. The data contain approximately 300,000 clones, around 86% of them singletons. The sequenced sample consisted of peripheral blood. Receptor source: a woman in her 50s with acute or convalescent COVID-19.

The chain has TRBV7-2 and TRBJ2-7; 7 bases are shared with TRBD2. V shed 1 base and J 5 bases; nucleotides not matched to a gene: 2. Germline V gives CDR1 SGHTA, CDR2 FQGNSA. The CDR3 totals 13 residues. CDR3 DNA sequence: TGTGCCAGCAGCTTAGACCGGGAGGACGAGCAGTACTTC. It encodes CASSLDREDEQYF.

The chain uses TRBV5-1 and TRBJ1-1; possible D gene TRBD1, 6 bases. V lost 4 bases to trimming and J lost 2 bases, with 15 bases between them. CDR3 size: 15 residues. Germline CDR1 reads SGHRS; CDR2 reads YFSETQ. The CDR3 DNA sequence: TGCGCCAGCAGCCGGCGGGGGGCTCCTAACACTGAAGCTTTCTTT. This encodes CASSRRGAPNTEAFF.

This clone appeared a few times. The rearrangement links TRBV9 to TRBJ2-5; 8 bases map to TRBD2. Germline-derived CDR1 and CDR2 are SGDLS and YYNGEE. The V and J ends lost 4 bases and 4 bases, in that order; junction bases with no gene match: 6. CDR3 length: 14 residues. The chain's CDR3 is CASSPAAGAETQYF. CDR3 DNA: TGTGCCAGCAGCCCAGCAGCGGGAGCAGAGACCCAGTACTTC.

V usage is TRBV28 and J usage is TRBJ2-7; D remains ambiguous. V lost 5 bases and J 4 bases, leaving 9 bases between the germline ends. Germline values: CDR1 MDHEN, CDR2 SYDVKM. This CDR3 is built from 12 residues. The CDR3 nucleotides are TGTGCCAGCAGTCCCCAGAGGTACGAGCAGTACTTC. Protein: CASSPQRYEQYF.

The genes are TRBV7-2 and TRBJ2-5; 8 bases are shared with TRBD2. Per germline, CDR1 SGHTA and CDR2 FQGNSA. Trimming cost V 6 bases and J 5 bases; bases outside gene matches: 2. CDR3 size: 12 residues. The CDR3 here is CASRAGAETQYF. Here the CDR3 DNA reads TGTGCCAGCAGAGCGGGAGCTGAGACCCAGTACTTC.

The CDR3 bases are TGTGCCATTCACACCGGGGGGGCTGGGGCCAACGTCCTGACTTTC. Its translation is CAIHTGGAGANVLTF. The chain recombines TRBV28 with TRBJ2-6, with 8 nucleotides matching TRBD2. Trimming took 10 bases from V and 2 from J; bases not matched to a gene: 7. Germline CDR1 MDHEN, CDR2 SYDVKM. The CDR3 is 15 amino acids.

V is TRBV18 and J is TRBJ2-5; TRBD2 matches 8 bases. Trimming cost V 3 bases and J 4 bases; bases outside gene matches: 22. This CDR3 is built from 20 residues. Germline CDR1 and CDR2: KGHSH and LQKENI. The CDR3 coding sequence is TGTGCCAGCTCACCCTCGGGACTAGGAGATTGGATCACAAGAGGAGAGACCCAGTACTTC. Protein sequence: CASSPSGLGDWITRGETQYF.

V usage is TRBV15 and J usage is TRBJ2-7; the D gene is possibly TRBD1 (5 bases). V was shortened by 0 bases and J by 5 bases, with 14 bases between the two germline ends. This CDR3 is built from 15 residues. The germline V gene encodes CDR1 LNHNV and CDR2 YYDKDF (reference sequence). DNA of the CDR3: TGTGCCACCAGCAGAGATCTCGCAGACAGCCACGAGCAGTACTTC. Translating it yields CATSRDLADSHEQYF. The variable domain in full, completed from reference TRBV15 and TRBJ2-7, reads DAMVIQNPRYQVTQFGKPVTLSCSQTLNHNVMYWYQQKSSQAPKLLFHYYDKDFNNEADTPDNFQSRRPNTSFCFLDIRSPGLGDTAMYLCATSRDLADSHEQYFGPGTRLTVT.

The chain combines TRBV6-2 or TRBV6-3 with TRBJ2-7, with 7 bases that match TRBD2. The CDR3 extends over 16 amino acids. CDR1 is MNHEY, CDR2 SVGEGT, per germline. Trimming removed 4 bases from V and 3 bases from J; junction bases left unmatched: 12. The CDR3 loop reads CASSSPNLRDYYEQYF. Written as DNA, the CDR3 is TGTGCCAGCAGTTCACCGAACCTACGGGACTACTACGAGCAGTACTTC.

The V call is TRBV9, the J call TRBJ2-7, with 9 bases identical to TRBD2. Looked up from germline, CDR1 is SGDLS and CDR2 is YYNGEE. V was pared by 7 bases and J by 4 bases, with 6 bases of the junction left unmatched. The CDR3 totals 13 residues. The DNA for the CDR3 is TGTGCCAGCGGGAGTAGCGGGAGTTACGAGCAGTACTTC. Translation gives CASGSSGSYEQYF.

This chain uses TRBV19 with TRBJ1-1, with 9 positions matching TRBD1. The V gene end was trimmed by 8 bases and the J gene end by 1 base; junction bases not matched to a gene: 8. Per germline, CDR1 LNHDA and CDR2 SQIVND (reference sequence). This CDR3 is built from 15 residues. The CDR3: CASRNRGRGNTEAFF. The CDR3 nucleotides are TGTGCCAGTCGGAACAGGGGGCGCGGGAACACTGAAGCTTTCTTT. Based on the CDR3 plus reference TRBV19 and TRBJ1-1, the full variable domain is DGGITQSPKYLFRKEGQNVTLSCEQNLNHDAMYWYRQDPGQGLRLIYYSQIVNDFQKGDIAEGYSVSREKKESFPLTVTSAQKNPTAFYLCASRNRGRGNTEAFFGQGTRLTVV.

The chain links TRBV6-5 to TRBJ2-5, with D possibly matching TRBD1 (5 bases). Germline V gene data show CDR1 as MNHEY and CDR2 as SVGAGI. The CDR3 has 13 amino acids. V was cut by 7 bases and J by 2 bases, with 11 bases left in between. The CDR3 DNA reads TGTGCCAGCATGGGGCAGTCGCAAGAGACCCAGTACTTC. Translating gives CASMGQSQETQYF.

In its sample, this clone was seen once. The V and J genes are TRBV11-1 and TRBJ2-1; TRBD1 agrees at 9 bases. Per the germline V gene, CDR1 is SGHAT and CDR2 is FQDESV (reference sequence). This CDR3 has 14 amino acids. Losses at the gene ends were 7 bases for V and 8 bases for J; bases not matched to a gene: 9. CDR3: CASTPGQGRDEQFF. The CDR3 DNA is TGTGCCAGCACCCCGGGACAGGGACGAGATGAGCAGTTCTTC. The full variable domain, its missing parts supplied by reference TRBV11-1 and TRBJ2-1, is EAEVAQSPRYKITEKSQAVAFWCDPISGHATLYWYRQILGQGPELLVQFQDESVVDDSQLPKDRFSAERLKGVDSTLKIQPAELGDSAMYLCASTPGQGRDEQFFGPGTRLTVL.

J is TRBJ1-1 and V is TRBV5-1; D remains unclear. The CDR3 is made up of 11 amino acids. V was clipped by 4 bases and J by 1 base, with 2 bases between them. Per the germline V gene, CDR1 is SGHRS and CDR2 is YFSETQ. CDR3 coding DNA: TGCGCCAGCAGCCAGAACACTGAAGCTTTCTTT. Amino acid sequence: CASSQNTEAFF.

V is TRBV19 and J is TRBJ2-3, with 7 bases lining up with TRBD2. Looked up from germline, CDR1 is LNHDA and CDR2 is SQIVND (reference sequence). Trimming at V came to 6 bases and at J to 7 bases, leaving 13 bases not matched to a gene. The CDR3 is made up of 15 amino acids. The CDR3 DNA reads TGTGCCAGTAGCACGGGGACTACCCGAGGGAATACGCAGTATTTT. Its translation: CASSTGTTRGNTQYF.

The chain joins TRBV6-5 to TRBJ1-1; D perhaps matches TRBD1 (6 bases). Germline assignment: CDR1 MNHEY and CDR2 SVGAGI. Trimming pared 8 bases from V and 11 bases from J, leaving 15 bases between. The CDR3 runs 11 residues. CDR3 in amino acids: CASRTGSVAFF. The DNA for the CDR3 is TGTGCCAGCCGAACAGGGTCGGTGGCTTTCTTT.

This chain joins TRBV6-5 and TRBJ2-7, with D tentatively TRBD2 (6 bases). CDR3 length: 14 residues. Trimming removed 5 bases from V and 0 bases from J, with 11 bases in between. Germline assignment: CDR1 MNHEY and CDR2 SVGAGI. This chain's CDR3 is CASSRDFSSYEQYF. CDR3 in DNA: TGTGCCAGCAGTAGGGACTTCAGCTCCTACGAGCAGTACTTC.

This clone was observed a handful of times. V usage is TRBV5-4 and J usage is TRBJ1-2; 7 bases are a match to TRBD1. This CDR3 contains 14 residues. V gave up 0 bases and J gave up 2 bases; unmatched junction bases: 1. Germline CDR1 and CDR2: SGHNT and YYREEE (reference sequence). The CDR3 DNA reads TGTGCCAGCAGCTTGGGGGACAGAAACTATGGCTACACCTTC. As protein: CASSLGDRNYGYTF.